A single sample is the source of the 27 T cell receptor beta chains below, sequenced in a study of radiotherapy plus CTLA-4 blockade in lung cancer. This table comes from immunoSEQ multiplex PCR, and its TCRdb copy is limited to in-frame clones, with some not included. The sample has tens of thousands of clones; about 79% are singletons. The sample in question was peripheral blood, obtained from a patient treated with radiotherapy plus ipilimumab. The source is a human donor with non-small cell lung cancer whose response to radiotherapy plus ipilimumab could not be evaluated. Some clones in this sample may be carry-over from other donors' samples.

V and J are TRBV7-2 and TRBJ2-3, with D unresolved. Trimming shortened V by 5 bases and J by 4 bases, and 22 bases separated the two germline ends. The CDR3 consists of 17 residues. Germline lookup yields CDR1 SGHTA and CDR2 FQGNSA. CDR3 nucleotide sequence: TGTGCCAGCAGCCAAAACCCCGCGGAACTGTGGGCAGATACGCAGTATTTT. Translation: CASSQNPAELWADTQYF.

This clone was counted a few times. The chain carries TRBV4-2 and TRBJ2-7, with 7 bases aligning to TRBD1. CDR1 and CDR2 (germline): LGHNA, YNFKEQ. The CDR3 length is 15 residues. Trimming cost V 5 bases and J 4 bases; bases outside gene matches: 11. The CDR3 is CASSETLGQNYEQYF. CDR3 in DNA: TGTGCCAGCAGCGAGACCCTGGGACAGAATTACGAGCAGTACTTC.

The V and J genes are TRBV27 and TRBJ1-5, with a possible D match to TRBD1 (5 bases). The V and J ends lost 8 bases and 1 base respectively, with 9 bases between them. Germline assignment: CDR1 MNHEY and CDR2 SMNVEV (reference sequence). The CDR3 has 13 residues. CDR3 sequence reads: CASGQESNQPQHF. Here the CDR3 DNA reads TGTGCCAGCGGACAAGAAAGCAATCAGCCCCAGCATTTT.

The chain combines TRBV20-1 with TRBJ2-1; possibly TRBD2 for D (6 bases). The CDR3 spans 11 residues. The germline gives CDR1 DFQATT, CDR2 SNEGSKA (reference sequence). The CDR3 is CRGLRYNEQFF. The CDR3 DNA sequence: TGCAGGGGACTTCGCTACAATGAGCAGTTCTTC.

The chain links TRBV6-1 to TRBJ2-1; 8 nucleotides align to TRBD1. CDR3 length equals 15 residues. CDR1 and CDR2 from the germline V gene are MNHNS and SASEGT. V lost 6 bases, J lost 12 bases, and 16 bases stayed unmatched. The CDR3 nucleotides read TGTGCCAGCAGACTGGGACAGGTAACCGAAATGAGGCAGTTCTTC. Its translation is CASRLGQVTEMRQFF.

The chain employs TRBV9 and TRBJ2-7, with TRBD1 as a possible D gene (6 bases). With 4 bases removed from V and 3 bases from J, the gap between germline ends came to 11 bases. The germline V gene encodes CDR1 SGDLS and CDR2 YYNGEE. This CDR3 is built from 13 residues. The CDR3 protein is CASSLEDSYEQYF. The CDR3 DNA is TGTGCCAGCAGCCTCGAGGACAGCTACGAGCAGTACTTC.

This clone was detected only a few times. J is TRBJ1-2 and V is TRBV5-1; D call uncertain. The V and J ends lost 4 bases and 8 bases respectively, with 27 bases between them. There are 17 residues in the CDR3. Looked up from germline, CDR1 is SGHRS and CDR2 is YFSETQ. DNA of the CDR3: TGCGCCAGCAGCCCATATGACGGGCTCCAGGAGGAGGTCGGCTACACCTTC. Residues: CASSPYDGLQEEVGYTF.

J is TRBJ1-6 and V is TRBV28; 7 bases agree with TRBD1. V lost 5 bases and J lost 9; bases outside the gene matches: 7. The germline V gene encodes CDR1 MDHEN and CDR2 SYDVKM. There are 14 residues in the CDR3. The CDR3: CASSPPDRSSPLHF. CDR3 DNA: TGTGCCAGCAGTCCGCCGGACAGGTCTTCACCCCTCCACTTT.

Here the CDR3 DNA reads TGCGCCAGCAGCTTGGGCCGAGGGAGCGGGGAGCTGTTTTTT. Amino acids: CASSLGRGSGELFF. The chain has TRBV5-1 and TRBJ2-2; D possibly corresponds to TRBD2 (5 bases). The CDR3 length is 14 residues. V shed 0 bases and J shed 7 bases, with 10 bases lying between them. Per germline, CDR1 SGHRS and CDR2 YFSETQ. The whole variable domain, remainder taken from reference TRBV5-1 and TRBJ2-2, is KAGVTQTPRYLIKTRGQQVTLSCSPISGHRSVSWYQQTPGQGLQFLFEYFSETQRNKGNFPGRFSGRQFSNSRSEMNVSTLELGDSALYLCASSLGRGSGELFFGEGSRLTVL.

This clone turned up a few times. This chain's CDR3 is CASSQALRLGDTGELFF. The CDR3 DNA follows: TGTGCCAGCAGCCAAGCTCTGAGGCTCGGGGACACCGGGGAGCTGTTTTTT. This rearrangement joins TRBV4-2 to TRBJ2-2; D might be TRBD2 (5 bases). Trimming left V 1 base short and J 3 bases short, with 15 bases between. Germline V gene data show CDR1 as LGHNA and CDR2 as YNFKEQ. This CDR3 comprises 17 residues.

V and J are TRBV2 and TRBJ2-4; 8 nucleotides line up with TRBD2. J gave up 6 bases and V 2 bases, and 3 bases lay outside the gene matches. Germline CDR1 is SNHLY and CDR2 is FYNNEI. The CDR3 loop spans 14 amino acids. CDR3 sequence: CASSERAGGNIQYF. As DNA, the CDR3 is TGTGCCAGCAGTGAACGGGCGGGGGGAAACATTCAGTACTTC.

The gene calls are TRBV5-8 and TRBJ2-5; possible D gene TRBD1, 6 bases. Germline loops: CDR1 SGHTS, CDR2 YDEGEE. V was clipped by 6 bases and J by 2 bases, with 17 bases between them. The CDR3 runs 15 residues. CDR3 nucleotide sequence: TGTGCCAGCACCATATCAGGGGCGGCGCAAGAGACCCAGTACTTC. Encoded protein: CASTISGAAQETQYF. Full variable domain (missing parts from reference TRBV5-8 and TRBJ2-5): EAGVTQSPTHLIKTRGQQATLRCSPISGHTSVYWYQQALGLGLQFLLWYDEGEERNRGNFPPRFSGRQFPNYSSELNVNALELEDSALYLCASTISGAAQETQYFGPGTRLLVL.

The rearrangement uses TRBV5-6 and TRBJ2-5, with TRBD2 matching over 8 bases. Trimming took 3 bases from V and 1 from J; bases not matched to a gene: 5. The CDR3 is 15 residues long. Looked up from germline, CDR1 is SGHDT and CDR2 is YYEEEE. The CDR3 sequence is CASSSWRGAQETQYF. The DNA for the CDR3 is TGTGCCAGCAGCTCGTGGCGGGGGGCCCAAGAGACCCAGTACTTC.

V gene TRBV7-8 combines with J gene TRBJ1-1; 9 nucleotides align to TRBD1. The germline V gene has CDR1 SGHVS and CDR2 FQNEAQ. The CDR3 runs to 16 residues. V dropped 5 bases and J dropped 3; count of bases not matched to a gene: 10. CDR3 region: CASSPRDRGLYTEAFF. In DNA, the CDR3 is TGTGCCAGCAGCCCCCGCGACAGGGGGTTATACACTGAAGCTTTCTTT.

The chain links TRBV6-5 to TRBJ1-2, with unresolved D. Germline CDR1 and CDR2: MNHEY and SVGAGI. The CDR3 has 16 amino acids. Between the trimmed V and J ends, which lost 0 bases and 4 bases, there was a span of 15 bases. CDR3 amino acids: CASSYSSIWHSYGYTF. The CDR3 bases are TGTGCCAGCAGTTACTCCTCTATATGGCACAGCTATGGCTACACCTTC.

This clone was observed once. This chain's CDR3 is CASSVTGANTEAFF. CDR3 nucleotides: TGTGCCAGCAGCGTTACAGGGGCTAACACTGAAGCTTTCTTT. The genes are TRBV9 and TRBJ1-1; TRBD1 matches 7 bases. With V trimmed by 2 bases and J by 2 bases, 3 bases remained unmatched. Germline CDR1 reads SGDLS; CDR2 reads YYNGEE. The CDR3 totals 14 residues.

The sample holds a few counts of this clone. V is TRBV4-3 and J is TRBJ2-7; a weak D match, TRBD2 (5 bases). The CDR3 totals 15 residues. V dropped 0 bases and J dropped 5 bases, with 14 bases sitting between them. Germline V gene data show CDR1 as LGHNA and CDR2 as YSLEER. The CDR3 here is CASSQDGGFHDEQYF. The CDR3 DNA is TGCGCCAGCAGCCAAGATGGAGGTTTCCACGACGAGCAGTACTTC.

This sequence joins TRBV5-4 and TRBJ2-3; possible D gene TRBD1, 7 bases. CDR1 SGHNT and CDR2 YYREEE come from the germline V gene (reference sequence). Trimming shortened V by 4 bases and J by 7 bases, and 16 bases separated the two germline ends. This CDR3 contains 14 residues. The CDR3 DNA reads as TGTGCCAGCAGCCCGTCGACAGGGAGGAATACGCAGTATTTT. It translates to CASSPSTGRNTQYF.

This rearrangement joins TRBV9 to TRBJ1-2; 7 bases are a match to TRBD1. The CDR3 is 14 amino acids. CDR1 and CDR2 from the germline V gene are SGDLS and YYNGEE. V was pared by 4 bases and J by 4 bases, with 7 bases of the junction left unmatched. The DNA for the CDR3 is TGTGCCAGCAGCCTCCGGGACAGCCCCTATGGCTACACCTTC. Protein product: CASSLRDSPYGYTF.

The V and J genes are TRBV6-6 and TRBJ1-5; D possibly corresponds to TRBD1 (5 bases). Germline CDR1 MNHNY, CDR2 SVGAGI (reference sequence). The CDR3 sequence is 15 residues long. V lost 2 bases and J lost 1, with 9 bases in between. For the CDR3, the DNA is TGTGCCAGCAGTTACGGGGGGAAAAGCAATCAGCCCCAGCATTTT. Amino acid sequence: CASSYGGKSNQPQHF.

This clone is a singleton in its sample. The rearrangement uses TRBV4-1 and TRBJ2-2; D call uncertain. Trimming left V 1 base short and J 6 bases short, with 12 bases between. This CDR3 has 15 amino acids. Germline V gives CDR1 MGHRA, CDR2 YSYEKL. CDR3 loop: CASSQVKQSPGELFF. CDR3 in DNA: TGCGCCAGCAGCCAAGTAAAACAGAGCCCCGGGGAGCTGTTTTTT.

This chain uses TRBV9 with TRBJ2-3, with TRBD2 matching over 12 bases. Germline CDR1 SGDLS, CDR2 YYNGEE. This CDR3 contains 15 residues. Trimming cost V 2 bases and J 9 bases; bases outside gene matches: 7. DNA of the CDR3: TGTGCCAGCAGCGTTCCTAGCGGGGGGGCAGGGACGCAGTATTTT. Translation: CASSVPSGGAGTQYF.

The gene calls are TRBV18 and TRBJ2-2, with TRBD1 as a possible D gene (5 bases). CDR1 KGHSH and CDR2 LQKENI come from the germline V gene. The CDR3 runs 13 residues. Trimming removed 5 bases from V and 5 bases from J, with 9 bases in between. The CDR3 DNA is TGTGCCAGCTCATCAAGACAGACCGGGGAGCTGTTTTTT. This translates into CASSSRQTGELFF.

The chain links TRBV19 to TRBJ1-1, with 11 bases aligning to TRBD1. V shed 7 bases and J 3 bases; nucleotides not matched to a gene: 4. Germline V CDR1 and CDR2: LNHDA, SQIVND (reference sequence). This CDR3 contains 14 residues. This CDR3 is CASKKGQGDTEAFF. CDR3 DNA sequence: TGTGCCAGTAAGAAGGGACAGGGGGACACTGAAGCTTTCTTT.

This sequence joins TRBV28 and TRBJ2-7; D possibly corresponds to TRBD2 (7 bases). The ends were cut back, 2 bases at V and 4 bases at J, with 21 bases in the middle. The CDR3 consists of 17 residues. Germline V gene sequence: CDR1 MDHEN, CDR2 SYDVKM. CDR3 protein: CASSLPLTGTGGYEQYF. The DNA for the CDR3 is TGTGCCAGCAGTTTACCCCTCACAGGGACGGGGGGTTACGAGCAGTACTTC.

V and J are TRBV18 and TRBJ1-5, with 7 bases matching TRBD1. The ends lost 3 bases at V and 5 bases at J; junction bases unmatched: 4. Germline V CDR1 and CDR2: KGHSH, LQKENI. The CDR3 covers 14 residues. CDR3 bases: TGTGCCAGCTCACCGGGGACAGTGGATCAGCCCCAGCATTTT. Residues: CASSPGTVDQPQHF.

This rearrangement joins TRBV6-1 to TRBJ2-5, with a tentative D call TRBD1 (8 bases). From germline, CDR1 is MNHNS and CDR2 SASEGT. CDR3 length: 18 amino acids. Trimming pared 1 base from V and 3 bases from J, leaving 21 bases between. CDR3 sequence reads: CASSEEVVGTGGEETQYF. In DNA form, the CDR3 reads TGTGCCAGCAGTGAAGAAGTGGTGGGAACAGGGGGGGAAGAGACCCAGTACTTC.